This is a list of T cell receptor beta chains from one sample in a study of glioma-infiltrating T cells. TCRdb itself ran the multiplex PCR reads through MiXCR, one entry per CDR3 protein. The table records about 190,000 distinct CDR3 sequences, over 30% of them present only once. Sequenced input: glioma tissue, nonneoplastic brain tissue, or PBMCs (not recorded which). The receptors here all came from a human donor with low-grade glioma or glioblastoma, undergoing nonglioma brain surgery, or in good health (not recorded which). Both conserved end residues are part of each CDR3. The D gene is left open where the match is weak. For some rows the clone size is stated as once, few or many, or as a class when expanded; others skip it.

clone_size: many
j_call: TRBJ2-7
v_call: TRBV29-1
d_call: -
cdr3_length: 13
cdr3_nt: TGCAGCGTTGGGAGGGGAGTGGGGTACGAGCAGTACTTC
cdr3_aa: CSVGRGVGYEQYF

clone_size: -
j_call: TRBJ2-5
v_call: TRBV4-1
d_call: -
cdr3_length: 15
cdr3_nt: TGCGCCAGCAGCCGGGACCGAGACAACGAAGAGACCCAGTACTTC
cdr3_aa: CASSRDRDNEETQYF

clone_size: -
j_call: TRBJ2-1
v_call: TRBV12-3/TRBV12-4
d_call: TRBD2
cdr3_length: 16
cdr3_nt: TGTGCCAGCACCGGAGGACTAGCGGGAGGAGGCAATGAGCAGTTCTTC
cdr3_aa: CASTGGLAGGGNEQFF

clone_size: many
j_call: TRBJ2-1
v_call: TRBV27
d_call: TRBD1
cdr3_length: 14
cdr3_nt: TGTGCCAGCAGCGTCGACAGGGCCTACGCCGTCACCTACTTC
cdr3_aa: CASSVDRAYAVTYF

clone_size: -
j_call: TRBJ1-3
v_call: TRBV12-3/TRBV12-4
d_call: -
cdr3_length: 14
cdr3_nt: TGTGCCAGCGCGGGAGGGAGCTCTGGAAACACCATATATTTT
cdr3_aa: CASAGGSSGNTIYF

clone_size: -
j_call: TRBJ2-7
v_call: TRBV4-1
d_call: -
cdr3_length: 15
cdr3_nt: TGCGCCAGCAACATACAGGACAGGGAGGGATTCGAGCAGTACTTC
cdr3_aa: CASNIQDREGFEQYF

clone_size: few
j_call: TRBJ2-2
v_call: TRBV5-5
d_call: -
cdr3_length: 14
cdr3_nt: TGTGCCAGCAGCTTGGCCTTGGGGACCGGGGAGCTGTTTTTT
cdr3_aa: CASSLALGTGELFF

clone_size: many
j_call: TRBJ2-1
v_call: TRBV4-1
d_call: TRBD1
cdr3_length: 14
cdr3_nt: TGCGCCAGCAGCCCCCCGGACAGGGTGTACGCGCAGTTCTTC
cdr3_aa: CASSPPDRVYAQFF

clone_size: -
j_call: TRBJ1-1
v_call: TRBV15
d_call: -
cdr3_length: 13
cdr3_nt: TGTGCCACCAGCATAGCCGGGGGTACTGAGGCTTTCTTT
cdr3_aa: CATSIAGGTEAFF

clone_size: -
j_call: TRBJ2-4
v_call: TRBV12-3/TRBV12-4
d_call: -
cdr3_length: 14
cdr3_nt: TGTGCCAGCAGTTTAGGGACGGGCAAAAACATTCAGTACTTC
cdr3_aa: CASSLGTGKNIQYF

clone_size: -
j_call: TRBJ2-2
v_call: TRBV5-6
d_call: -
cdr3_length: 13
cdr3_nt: TGTGCCAGCAGCTTTGTCGGGTCCGGGGAGCTGTTTTTT
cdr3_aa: CASSFVGSGELFF

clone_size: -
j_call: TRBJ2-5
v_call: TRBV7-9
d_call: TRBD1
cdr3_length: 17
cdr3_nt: TGTGCCAGCAGCTTACGACGGGACAGGTGGGGTCAAGAGACCCAGTACTTC
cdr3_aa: CASSLRRDRWGQETQYF

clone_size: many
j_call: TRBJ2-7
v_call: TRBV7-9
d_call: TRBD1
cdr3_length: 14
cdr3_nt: TGTGCCAGCAGCACGAGGGACAGAGCCTACGAGCAGTACTTC
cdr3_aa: CASSTRDRAYEQYF

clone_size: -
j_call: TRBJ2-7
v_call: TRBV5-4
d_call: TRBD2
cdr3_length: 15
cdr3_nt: TGTGCCAGCAGCCCGTCTAGCGGAGACTCCTACGAGCAGTACTTC
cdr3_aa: CASSPSSGDSYEQYF

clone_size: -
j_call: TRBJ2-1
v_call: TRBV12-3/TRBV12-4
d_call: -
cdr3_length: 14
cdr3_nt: TGTGCCAGCAGTTTAGCGGGGCAGACTAATGAGCAGTTCTTC
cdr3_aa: CASSLAGQTNEQFF

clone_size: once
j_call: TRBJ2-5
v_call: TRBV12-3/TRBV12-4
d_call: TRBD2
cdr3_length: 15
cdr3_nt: TGTGCCAGCATTTTCAGACTAGCGGTGCCGGAGACCCAGTACTTC
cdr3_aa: CASIFRLAVPETQYF

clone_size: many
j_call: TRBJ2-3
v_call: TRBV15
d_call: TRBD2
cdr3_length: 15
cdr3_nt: TGTGCCACCAGCAGCCGCGGGGGTAGCACAGATACGCAGTATTTT
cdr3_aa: CATSSRGGSTDTQYF

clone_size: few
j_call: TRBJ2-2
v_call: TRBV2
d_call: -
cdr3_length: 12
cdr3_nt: TGTGCCAGCAGTGATCTCACCGGGGAGCTGTTTTTT
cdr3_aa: CASSDLTGELFF

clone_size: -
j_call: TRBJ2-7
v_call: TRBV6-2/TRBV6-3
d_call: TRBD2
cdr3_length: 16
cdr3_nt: TGTGCCAGCAGTTACCGCGGACTAGCGGTAGACAACGAGCAGTACTTC
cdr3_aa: CASSYRGLAVDNEQYF

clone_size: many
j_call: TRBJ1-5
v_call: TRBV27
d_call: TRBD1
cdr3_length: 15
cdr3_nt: TGTGCCAGCAGTTTGGGGACAGGCTACAATCAGCCCCAGCATTTT
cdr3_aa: CASSLGTGYNQPQHF

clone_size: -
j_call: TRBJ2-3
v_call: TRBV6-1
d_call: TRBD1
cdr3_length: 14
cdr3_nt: TGTGCCAGCAGACAACGGGGACAGACAGATAGGCAGTATTTT
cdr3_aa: CASRQRGQTDRQYF

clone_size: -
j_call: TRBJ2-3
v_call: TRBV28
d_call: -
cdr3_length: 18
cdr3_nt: TGTGCCAGCAGCCCCCCAGCAGGTAGCGGAGAGGGGACAGATACGCGGTATTTT
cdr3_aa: CASSPPAGSGEGTDTRYF

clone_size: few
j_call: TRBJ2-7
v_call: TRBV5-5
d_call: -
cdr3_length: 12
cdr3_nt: TGTGCCAGCAGCTTTAGTGCGGGGGAGCAGTACTTC
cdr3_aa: CASSFSAGEQYF

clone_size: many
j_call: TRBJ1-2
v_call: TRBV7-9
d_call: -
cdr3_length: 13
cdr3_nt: TGTGCCAGCAGCCCACTACCCGTTCGTGGCTACACCTTC
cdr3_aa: CASSPLPVRGYTF

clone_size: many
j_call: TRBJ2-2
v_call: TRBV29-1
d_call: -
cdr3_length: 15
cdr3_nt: TGCAGCGCCACAACACGGGTGGACTTCACCGGGGAGCTGTTTTTT
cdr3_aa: CSATTRVDFTGELFF

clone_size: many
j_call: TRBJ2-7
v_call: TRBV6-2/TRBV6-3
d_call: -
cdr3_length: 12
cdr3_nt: TGTGCCAGCAGTTCTAGCCCGGTCGAGCAGTACTTC
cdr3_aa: CASSSSPVEQYF

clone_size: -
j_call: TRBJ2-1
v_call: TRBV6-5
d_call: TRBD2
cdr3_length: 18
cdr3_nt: TGTGCCAGCAGTTACTCCGGACTAGCGGGGAGCTCCTACAATGAGCAGTTCTTC
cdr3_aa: CASSYSGLAGSSYNEQFF

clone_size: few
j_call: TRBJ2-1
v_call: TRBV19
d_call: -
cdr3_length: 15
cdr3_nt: TGTGCCAGTAGTATGTCAGGGGGAGGGCACAATGAGCAGTTCTTC
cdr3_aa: CASSMSGGGHNEQFF

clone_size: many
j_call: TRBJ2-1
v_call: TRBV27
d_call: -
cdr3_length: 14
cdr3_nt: TGTGCCAGCAGTTTATCTCCGAGGCAAAATGAGCAGTTCTTC
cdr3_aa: CASSLSPRQNEQFF

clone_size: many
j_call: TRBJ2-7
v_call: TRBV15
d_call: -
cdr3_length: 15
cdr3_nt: TGTGCCACCAGCAGAGATCCAGGACAGTTCTACGAGCAGTACTTC
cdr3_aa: CATSRDPGQFYEQYF

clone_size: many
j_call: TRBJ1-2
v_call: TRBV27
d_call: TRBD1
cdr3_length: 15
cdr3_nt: TGTGCCAGCAGTTTCCGGACAGGGGATTTGGGTGGCTACACCTTC
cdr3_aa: CASSFRTGDLGGYTF

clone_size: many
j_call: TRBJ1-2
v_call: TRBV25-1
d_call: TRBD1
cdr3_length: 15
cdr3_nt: TGTGCCAGCAGTGAACCATCGACAGGGTTCTATGGCTACACCTTC
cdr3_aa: CASSEPSTGFYGYTF

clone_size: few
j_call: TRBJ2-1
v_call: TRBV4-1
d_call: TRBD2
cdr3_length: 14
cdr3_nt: TGCGCCAGCCTCGGGGGGGGCGGTTACAATGAGCAGTTCTTC
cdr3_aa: CASLGGGGYNEQFF

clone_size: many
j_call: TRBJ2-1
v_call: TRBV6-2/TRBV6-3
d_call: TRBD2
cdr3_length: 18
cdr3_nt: TGTGCCAGCAGTTACGGCCTAATCACTAGCGGGAGGAGGAATGAGCAGTTCTTC
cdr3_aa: CASSYGLITSGRRNEQFF

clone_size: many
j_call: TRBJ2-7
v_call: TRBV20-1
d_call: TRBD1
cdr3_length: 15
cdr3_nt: TGCAGTGCTAGTCCGGGACAGGGTTCAAGAAACGAGCAGTACTTC
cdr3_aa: CSASPGQGSRNEQYF

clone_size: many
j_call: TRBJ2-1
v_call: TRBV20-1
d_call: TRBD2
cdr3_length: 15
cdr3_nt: TGCAGTGCTATTATTAGCGGGAGGGCCGGGGGTGAGCAGTTCTTC
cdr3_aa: CSAIISGRAGGEQFF

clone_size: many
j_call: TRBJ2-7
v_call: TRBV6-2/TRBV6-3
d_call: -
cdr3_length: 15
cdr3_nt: TGTGCCAGCACCTCACCCAGCGGAGACTCCTACGAGCAGTACTTC
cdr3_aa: CASTSPSGDSYEQYF

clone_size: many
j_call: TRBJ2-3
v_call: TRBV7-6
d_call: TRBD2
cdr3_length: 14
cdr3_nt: TGTGCCAGCCAAGCGGGAGCTAGCACAGATACGCAGTATTTT
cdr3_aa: CASQAGASTDTQYF

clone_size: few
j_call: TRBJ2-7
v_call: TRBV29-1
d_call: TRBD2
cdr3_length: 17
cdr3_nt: TGCAGCGCCGAAGGGACTAGCGGGAGAGCTGGCTCCTACGAGCAGTACTTC
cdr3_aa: CSAEGTSGRAGSYEQYF

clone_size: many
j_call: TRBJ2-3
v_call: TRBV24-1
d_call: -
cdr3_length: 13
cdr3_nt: TGTGCCACTCAAAAGGGGTACACAGATACGCAGTATTTT
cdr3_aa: CATQKGYTDTQYF

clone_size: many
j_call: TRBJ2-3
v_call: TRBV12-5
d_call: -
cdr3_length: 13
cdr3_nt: TGTGCTAGTGGTTACGGTCAGGTGGATACGCAGTATTTT
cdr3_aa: CASGYGQVDTQYF

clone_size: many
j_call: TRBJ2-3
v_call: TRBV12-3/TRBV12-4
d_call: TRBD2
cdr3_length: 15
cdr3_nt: TGTGCCAGCAGACAAACTAGCGGCAGCACAGATACGCAGTATTTT
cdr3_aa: CASRQTSGSTDTQYF